These 5 T cell receptor beta chains share one sample of origin, sequenced in a study of blood T cell repertoires in COVID-19. Libraries were prepared by immunoSEQ multiplex PCR; TCRdb keeps only in-frame clonotypes and omits some of them. The sample holds 350,000 to 500,000 clones, about 88% seen once. Sequencing used PBMCs or T cells enriched from blood (not recorded which). The receptors were gathered from a young woman who had been exposed to COVID-19.

The V and J genes are TRBV14 and TRBJ1-2; possibly TRBD1 for D (5 bases). The CDR3 has 17 amino acids. Germline values: CDR1 SGHDN, CDR2 FVKESK. Trimming took off 0 bases at V and 1 base at J, with 15 bases between the two ends. The CDR3 sequence is CASSQDRVGQFNYGYTF. The CDR3 DNA reads as TGTGCCAGCAGCCAAGACAGGGTCGGCCAATTTAACTATGGCTACACCTTC.

V gene TRBV4-2 combines with J gene TRBJ2-2, with D unresolved. This CDR3 contains 15 residues. Germline assignment: CDR1 LGHNA and CDR2 YNFKEQ. V gave up 0 bases and J gave up 6 bases, with 11 bases separating them. The CDR3 nucleotides are TGTGCCAGCAGCCAAGATTGGGCCCTCGCCGGGGAGCTGTTTTTT. Protein sequence: CASSQDWALAGELFF.

The chain has TRBV7-2 and TRBJ2-1, with D hard to call. This CDR3 is built from 13 residues. The germline gives CDR1 SGHTA, CDR2 FQGNSA. V was trimmed by 5 bases and J by 9 bases, leaving 14 bases between them. CDR3 sequence reads: CASSLRQATEQFF. The DNA of the CDR3 is TGTGCCAGCAGCCTGAGACAAGCAACTGAGCAGTTCTTC.

The chain uses TRBV7-9 and TRBJ2-5, with 10 bases aligning to TRBD2. The CDR3 loop spans 16 amino acids. Germline trimming cut 5 bases from V and 3 bases from J; bases unmatched to any gene: 9. Germline lookup yields CDR1 SEHNR and CDR2 FQNEAQ (reference sequence). Here the CDR3 DNA reads TGTGCCAGCAGCCCTCCCTTAGCGGGGGGCAAAGAGACCCAGTACTTC. It codes for CASSPPLAGGKETQYF.

The chain combines TRBV5-5 with TRBJ1-1; D gene uncertain. The CDR3 has 15 amino acids. Trimming removed 0 bases at V and 0 bases at J, with 9 bases between. The germline CDR1 and CDR2 sequences are SGHKS and YYEKEE (reference sequence). This CDR3 reads CASSLAGGLNTEAFF. In DNA, the CDR3 is TGTGCCAGCAGCTTGGCGGGAGGCCTGAACACTGAAGCTTTCTTT.